The present entry profiles one TCR beta chain with its context. Its matching antigen is unknown. TCRdb passed the reads through MiXCR, listing each CDR3 protein once. The table includes about 480,000 distinct CDR3 sequences, 30% to 35% detected once. Trimming removed 3 bases at V and 5 bases at J, with 11 bases between. The germline gives CDR1 MDHEN, CDR2 SYDVKM. The CDR3 contains 14 residues. The sample originates from a study of T cell repertoires in cytomegalovirus infection. Study context: Selection of CMV epitopes for the study included recently identified HLA-C-restricted and well-studied HLA-B-restricted ones. Carrying CMV and the relevant HLA type showed in public TCR beta signatures. Points from the study as a whole: Cumulative public TCR beta family frequency identified carriers of CMV plus the relevant HLA. HLA-C-restricted CMV-specific TCR beta clonotypes prevailed in the ex vivo response.

V and J are TRBV28 and TRBJ2-1; D is possibly TRBD1 (6 bases). The source is a human donor in good health (CMV status not recorded). Some clones in this sample may be carry-over from other donors' samples. Sequenced material: cultured PBMCs, taken from culture after CMV antigen stimulation. Here the CDR3 reads CASSFSNRDNEQFF. The CDR3 DNA reads TGTGCCAGCAGTTTTTCGAACAGGGACAATGAGCAGTTCTTC. Combining the CDR3 with reference TRBV28 and TRBJ2-1 gives the whole variable domain DVKVTQSSRYLVKRTGEKVFLECVQDMDHENMFWYRQDPGLGLRLIYFSYDVKMKEKGDIPEGYSVSREKKERFSLILESASTNQTSMYLCASSFSNRDNEQFFGPGTRLTVL.